These T cell receptor beta chains were read from a single sample in a study of shared clonotypes between healthy human individuals. Libraries were prepared by immunoSEQ multiplex PCR; TCRdb keeps only in-frame clonotypes and omits some of them. The table records 560,000 or so clones, roughly 96% of them present only once. Sequences were obtained from naive CD8+ T cells sorted from blood. These receptors were collected from a woman in her thirties in good health. Each CDR3 is given with its conserved first and last residue. A D gene is named only where the DNA matches it firmly. Size values are once, few and many counts, or a class for expanded clones, and some rows have none.

TRBV5-6	NA	TRBJ1-2	NA	TGTGCCAGCAGCTTGGCAGGGGCCATAGCTAACTATGGCTACACCTTC	CASSLAGAIANYGYTF
TRBV14	TRBD1	TRBJ2-7	NA	TGTGCCAGCAGCCGCCGGGACAGGGGTACAAACGAGCAGTACTTC	CASSRRDRGTNEQYF
TRBV6-5	TRBD2	TRBJ2-5	NA	TGTGCCAGCAGCCCTCCCGGGACTACTGAAGAGACCCAGTACTTC	CASSPPGTTEETQYF
TRBV5-1	TRBD2	TRBJ2-7	NA	TGCGCCAGCAGCTTGGATGGTAGCGGGTCCTACGAGCAGTACTTC	CASSLDGSGSYEQYF
TRBV27	NA	TRBJ1-2	few	TGTGCCAGCAGTTTGGAACCGGGACAAGCCTATGGCTACACCTTC	CASSLEPGQAYGYTF
TRBV29-1	NA	TRBJ1-3	NA	TGCAGCGGTGAGGGGTACGGAAACACCATATATTTT	CSGEGYGNTIYF
TRBV4-2	NA	TRBJ1-3	NA	TGTGCCAGCAGCCAAGAACAGTTAAAAGGAAACACCATATATTTT	CASSQEQLKGNTIYF
TRBV28	NA	TRBJ2-1	NA	TGTGCCGCGGGGATTAATGAGCAGTTCTTC	CAAGINEQFF
TRBV4-2	TRBD2	TRBJ2-1	NA	TGTGCCAGCAGCCAAGATGAGACTAGCGGCCACATACGCTCCTACAATGAGCAGTTCTTC	CASSQDETSGHIRSYNEQFF
TRBV28	NA	TRBJ1-1	NA	TGTGCCAGCAGTCAAAGACAGTTCATGAACACTGAAGCTTTCTTT	CASSQRQFMNTEAFF
TRBV29-1	NA	TRBJ2-7	NA	TGCAGCGTAAGCAGCCCCTACGAGCAGTACTTC	CSVSSPYEQYF
TRBV7-9	TRBD1	TRBJ2-1	NA	TGTGCCAGCAGCTACTCGGGACAGGTGGAGCAGTTCTTC	CASSYSGQVEQFF
TRBV9	NA	TRBJ2-7	NA	TGTGCCAGCAGCGTAGGCGGAGGAGTGAGCGAGCAGTACTTC	CASSVGGGVSEQYF
TRBV27	NA	TRBJ1-4	NA	TGTGCCAGCAGTTACGGCGCAACTAATGAAAAACTGTTTTTT	CASSYGATNEKLFF
TRBV11-2	TRBD2	TRBJ2-1	NA	TGTGCCAGCAGCACATGGACTAGCGGGAACAATGAGCAGTTCTTC	CASSTWTSGNNEQFF
TRBV7-3	TRBD2	TRBJ2-3	NA	TGTGCCAGCAGCCTAGGGGTGGTAGCGGGAGATACGCAGTATTTT	CASSLGVVAGDTQYF
TRBV5-6	NA	TRBJ2-7	NA	TGTGCCAGCAGCCAAACCGGAGGCGAGCAGTACTTC	CASSQTGGEQYF
TRBV10-3	TRBD1	TRBJ2-7	NA	TGTGCCATCAGTGAGCCGACCATTCCGGGGGCAGGGGGCTTCTCCTACGAGCAGTACTTC	CAISEPTIPGAGGFSYEQYF
TRBV30	NA	TRBJ1-1	NA	TGTGCCTGGACCCAGGACACCGCGAACACTGAAGCTTTCTTT	CAWTQDTANTEAFF
TRBV6-6	NA	TRBJ2-5	NA	TGTGCCAGCAGGGCCCCTTCACAGAGCTTCCAAGAGACCCAGTACTTC	CASRAPSQSFQETQYF
TRBV30	NA	TRBJ1-1	NA	TGTGCCTGGCTAGGGGCATCGGCCACTGAAGCTTTCTTT	CAWLGASATEAFF
TRBV27	TRBD1	TRBJ2-7	NA	TGTGCCAGCAGTCCGGTCCAGGGGACAGGGGGCCACGAGCAGTACTTC	CASSPVQGTGGHEQYF
TRBV7-9	TRBD2	TRBJ2-7	NA	TGTGCCAGCAGCTTAGCGCTAGCGGGAGGGCCGGGGTCCTACGAGCAGTACTTC	CASSLALAGGPGSYEQYF
TRBV27	NA	TRBJ2-7	NA	TGTGCCAGCAGTTTTTATCAGGGCACCTACGAGCAGTACTTC	CASSFYQGTYEQYF
TRBV6-1	NA	TRBJ2-7	NA	TGTGCCAGCAGTGAAACGGACGCGAGCTCCTACGAGCAGTACTTC	CASSETDASSYEQYF
TRBV29-1	NA	TRBJ1-1	NA	TGCAGCGTTGAAATGGGCGAAGCTTTCTTT	CSVEMGEAFF
TRBV5-1	NA	TRBJ2-7	NA	TGCGCCAGCAGCTTATCCTCCTACGAGCAGTACTTC	CASSLSSYEQYF
TRBV6-4	NA	TRBJ1-1	NA	TGTGCCAGCAGTGAGGGGTTAGGAACTGAAGCTTTCTTT	CASSEGLGTEAFF
TRBV12-5	TRBD2	TRBJ2-3	NA	TGTGCTAGTGGTTTGGGGACTAGCGGGGCGGCAGATACGCAGTATTTT	CASGLGTSGAADTQYF
TRBV7-6	NA	TRBJ1-6	NA	TGTGCCAGCAGCTTAGGGTTTTCACCCCTCCACTTT	CASSLGFSPLHF
TRBV2	NA	TRBJ2-5	NA	TGTGCCAGCAGTGAACTAGCAGATTGGGGATCTCTAAGACAAGAGACCCAGTACTTC	CASSELADWGSLRQETQYF
TRBV7-6	TRBD1	TRBJ2-7	NA	TGTGCCAGCAGCTCCGGACAGGGCCACGAGCAGTACTTC	CASSSGQGHEQYF
TRBV7-2	TRBD2	TRBJ2-1	NA	TGTGCCAGCAGATACCTAGCGGGAGGGCCCAATGAGCAGTTCTTC	CASRYLAGGPNEQFF
TRBV27	TRBD1	TRBJ1-5	NA	TGTGCCAGCAGTTTCACCACAGGGGCCAATCAGCCCCAGCATTTT	CASSFTTGANQPQHF
TRBV5-4	NA	TRBJ1-2	NA	TGTGCCAGCAGCTTGAATCAATATGGCTACACCTTC	CASSLNQYGYTF
TRBV7-8	NA	TRBJ2-7	NA	TGTGCCAGCAGCTCGACAGTTAGAACCGGCGAGCAGTACTTC	CASSSTVRTGEQYF
TRBV11-3	NA	TRBJ2-1	NA	TGTGCCAGCAGCTTTAGGGAGAGCTCCTACAATGAGCAGTTCTTC	CASSFRESSYNEQFF
TRBV28	NA	TRBJ2-7	NA	TGTGCCAGCAGTTTCAGTCAGACCTACGAGCAGTACTTC	CASSFSQTYEQYF
TRBV28	NA	TRBJ2-2	NA	TGTGCCAGCAGTTTATTCGGGCTGACCGGGGAGCTGTTTTTT	CASSLFGLTGELFF
TRBV5-4	NA	TRBJ2-1	NA	TGTGCCAGCAGCTTGCCTGAGGAACACAATGAGCAGTTCTTC	CASSLPEEHNEQFF
TRBV6-1	NA	TRBJ2-2	NA	TGTGCCAGCAGTGAAGTACTAGCAGACACCGGGGAGCTGTTTTTT	CASSEVLADTGELFF
TRBV7-2	TRBD1	TRBJ1-1	NA	TGTGCCAGCAGCTTATTTTTGACCGACAGGGGTTATATTGAAGCTTTCTTT	CASSLFLTDRGYIEAFF
TRBV6-5	NA	TRBJ2-7	NA	TGTGCCAGCAGTTACTTCGGGGAGACTTACGAGCAGTACTTC	CASSYFGETYEQYF
TRBV5-5	NA	TRBJ2-1	NA	TGTGCCAGCAGACCCGGGGAATTCAATGAGCAGTTCTTC	CASRPGEFNEQFF
TRBV29-1	NA	TRBJ2-2	NA	TGCAGCGTAACCGGGACAACCGACTCGAACACCGGGGAGCTGTTTTTT	CSVTGTTDSNTGELFF
TRBV13	NA	TRBJ2-3	NA	TGTGCCAGCAGCTTAGGATCAGATACGCAGTATTTT	CASSLGSDTQYF
TRBV19	NA	TRBJ2-7	once	TGTGCCAGTACCACAGGATCGGGCGAGCAGTACTTC	CASTTGSGEQYF
TRBV5-6	NA	TRBJ2-2	NA	TGTGCCAGCAGCGACGTCGTGGAGCTGTTTTTT	CASSDVVELFF
TRBV10-1	NA	TRBJ2-7	NA	TGCGCCAGCAGTGACACGGCGCAGGAAGACGAGCAGTACTTC	CASSDTAQEDEQYF
TRBV15	NA	TRBJ2-1	NA	TGTGCCACCAGCAGAGACCAACAGAACAATGAGCAGTTCTTC	CATSRDQQNNEQFF
TRBV11-2	NA	TRBJ2-5	NA	TGTGCCAGCAGCGTGGTGTTAGCGATTCAAGAGACCCAGTACTTC	CASSVVLAIQETQYF
TRBV4-1	NA	TRBJ2-7	NA	TGCGCCAGCAGGGGCCAACACTCCTACGAGCAGTACTTC	CASRGQHSYEQYF
TRBV6-1	TRBD1	TRBJ1-2	NA	TGTGCCAGCAGTGCCGGGACAGGGGTCCTAACTAACTATGGCTACACCTTC	CASSAGTGVLTNYGYTF
TRBV25-1	NA	TRBJ2-5	NA	TGTGCCAGCAGTGAATACGGCGCAGAGACCCAGTACTTC	CASSEYGAETQYF
TRBV5-1	TRBD1	TRBJ1-2	NA	TGCGCCAGCAGCTTGGACGGGACAGGGGGCCGGAACTATGGCTACACCTTC	CASSLDGTGGRNYGYTF